This T cell receptor beta chain was recorded in a study of T cell responses to AZD1222 COVID-19 vaccine. General study results and limits: Repertoire sampling occurred only after the peak T cell response.

Of note for this clone: Antigen: not known.

The junction had 3 bases not matched to a gene; V was cut back by 4 bases and J by 2 bases. The CDR3 has 14 residues. The germline gives CDR1 SGHNT, CDR2 YYREEE (reference sequence). TCRdb keeps only in-frame clones here, not all; method: immunoSEQ multiplex PCR. Of about 130,000 clones detected, roughly 85% appear once; the ten largest clones hold approximately 7%. The sequence was obtained from an adult in good health. This chain joins TRBV5-4 and TRBJ1-2, with TRBD1 matching 9 bases. The specimen was peripheral blood, collected on day 0 of AZD1222 vaccination. The CDR3 DNA reads as TGTGCCAGCAGCCGGGGACAGGGAAACTATGGCTACACCTTC. It encodes CASSRGQGNYGYTF.